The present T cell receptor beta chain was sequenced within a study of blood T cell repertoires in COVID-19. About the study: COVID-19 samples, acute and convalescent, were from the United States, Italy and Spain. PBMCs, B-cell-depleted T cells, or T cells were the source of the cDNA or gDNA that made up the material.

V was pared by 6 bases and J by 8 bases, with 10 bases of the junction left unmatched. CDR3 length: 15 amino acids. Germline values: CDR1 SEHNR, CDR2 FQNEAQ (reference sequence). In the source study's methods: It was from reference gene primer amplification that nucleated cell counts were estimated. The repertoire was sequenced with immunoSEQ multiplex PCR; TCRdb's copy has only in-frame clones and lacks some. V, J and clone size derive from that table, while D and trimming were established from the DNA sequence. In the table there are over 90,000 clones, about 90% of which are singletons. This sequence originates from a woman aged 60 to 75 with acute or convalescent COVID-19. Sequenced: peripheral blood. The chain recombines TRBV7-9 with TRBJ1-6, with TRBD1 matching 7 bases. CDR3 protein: CASRHDRVKDSPLHF. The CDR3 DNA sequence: TGTGCCAGCAGGCACGACAGGGTGAAGGATTCACCCCTCCACTTT.